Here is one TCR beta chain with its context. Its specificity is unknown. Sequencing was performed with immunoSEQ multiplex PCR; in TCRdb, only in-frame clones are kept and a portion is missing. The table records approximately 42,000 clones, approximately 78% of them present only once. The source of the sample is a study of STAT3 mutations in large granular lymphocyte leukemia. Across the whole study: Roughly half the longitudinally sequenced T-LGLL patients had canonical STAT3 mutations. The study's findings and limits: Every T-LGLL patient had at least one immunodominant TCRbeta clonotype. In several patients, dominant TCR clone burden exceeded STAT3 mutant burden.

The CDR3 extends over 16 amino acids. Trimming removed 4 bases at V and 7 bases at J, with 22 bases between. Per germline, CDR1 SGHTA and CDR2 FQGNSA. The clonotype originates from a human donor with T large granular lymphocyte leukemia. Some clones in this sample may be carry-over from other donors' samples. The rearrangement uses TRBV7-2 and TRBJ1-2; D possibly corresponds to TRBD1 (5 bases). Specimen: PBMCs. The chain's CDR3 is CASSSGGSGSFLGYTF. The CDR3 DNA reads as TGTGCCAGCAGCTCTGGGGGGAGCGGCAGTTTCCTTGGCTACACCTTC.